These 23 T cell receptor beta chains were sequenced from one sample in a study of cytomegalovirus exposure and HLA in healthy donors. Produced via immunoSEQ multiplex PCR; TCRdb's table is partial and in-frame only. The table lists 150,000 to 200,000 clones, roughly 86% of them singletons, with 2% to 3% in the top ten. Material for sequencing was PBMCs. These TCRs come from a man aged 18 to 29 in good health and CMV-seropositive.

The chain recombines TRBV6-1 with TRBJ2-6, with a weak D call TRBD1 (6 bases). This CDR3 is 15 amino acids long. The germline CDR1 and CDR2 sequences are MNHNS and SASEGT. The ends were cut back, 6 bases at V and 2 bases at J, with 11 bases in the middle. CDR3 sequence (DNA): TGTGCCAGCAGACCCGGACAGACTGGGGCCAACGTCCTGACTTTC. It yields the protein CASRPGQTGANVLTF.

Only one count was recorded for this clone. The chain carries TRBV30 and TRBJ2-4; D is unclear. Trimming took 0 bases from V and 8 from J, leaving 8 bases between them. Germline V gene lookup returns CDR1 GTSNPN and CDR2 SVGIG (reference sequence). CDR3 length: 12 residues. CDR3 sequence: CAWSVLSYIQYF. The CDR3 bases are TGTGCCTGGAGTGTTCTTAGTTACATTCAGTACTTC.

The chain has TRBV6-1 and TRBJ1-1, with D possibly being TRBD1 (6 bases). Trimming took off 8 bases at V and 3 bases at J, with 19 bases between the two ends. Germline-derived CDR1 and CDR2 are MNHNS and SASEGT. The CDR3 is 15 amino acids. CDR3 residues: CASFGGRGGDTEAFF. In DNA form, the CDR3 reads TGTGCCAGCTTTGGGGGTAGGGGGGGAGACACTGAAGCTTTCTTT.

J is TRBJ1-1 and V is TRBV7-3; the D is unclear. Trimming shortened V by 2 bases and J by 10 bases, and 14 bases separated the two germline ends. The CDR3 extends over 13 amino acids. From germline, CDR1 is SGHTA and CDR2 FQGTGA. CDR3 nucleotide sequence: TGTGCCAGCAGCTTAGAGGCAGGCGGGTTAGCTTTCTTT. Its translation is CASSLEAGGLAFF.

The rearrangement links TRBV11-3 to TRBJ2-3; D is uncertain. The V gene lost 3 bases and the J gene lost 4 bases, with 5 bases spanning the gap. The CDR3 loop spans 12 amino acids. CDR1 SGHNT and CDR2 YENEEA come from the germline V gene. The CDR3 region has the DNA TGTGCCAGCAGCTTCCCTTCAGATACGCAGTATTTT. Protein sequence: CASSFPSDTQYF.

The chain couples TRBV4-2 to TRBJ1-2; perhaps TRBD1 as D (6 bases). CDR1 is LGHNA, CDR2 YNFKEQ, per germline. CDR3 length equals 15 residues. V dropped 0 bases and J dropped 8 bases, with 16 bases sitting between them. The chain's CDR3 is CASSQDIGGAGGYTF. The CDR3 DNA reads TGTGCCAGCAGCCAAGATATAGGGGGGGCTGGAGGCTACACCTTC.

The chain couples TRBV13 to TRBJ2-1, with 9 positions matching TRBD2. V trimming: 6 bases; J trimming: 6 bases; junction bases outside the gene matches: 6. From germline, CDR1 is PRHDT and CDR2 FYEKMQ (reference sequence). The CDR3 length is 14 residues. The CDR3 DNA follows: TGTGCCAGCAGTGTGGGACTAGCCCCCAATGAGCAGTTCTTC. Translated: CASSVGLAPNEQFF. The whole variable domain, remainder taken from reference TRBV13 and TRBJ2-1, is AAGVIQSPRHLIKEKRETATLKCYPIPRHDTVYWYQQGPGQDPQFLISFYEKMQSDKGSIPDRFSAQQFSDYHSELNMSSLELGDSALYFCASSVGLAPNEQFFGPGTRLTVL.

The chain carries TRBV6-5 and TRBJ1-1; D gene ambiguous. Germline values: CDR1 MNHEY, CDR2 SVGAGI. Trimming took 6 bases from V and 4 from J, leaving 12 bases between them. This CDR3 contains 13 residues. DNA of the CDR3: TGTGCCAGCAGAACGACGGGAGCCACTGAAGCTTTCTTT. It specifies CASRTTGATEAFF.

The V call is TRBV6-5, the J call TRBJ1-5; the match to TRBD1 covers 7 bases. Looked up from germline, CDR1 is MNHEY and CDR2 is SVGAGI. The CDR3 runs to 16 residues. The trim removed 0 bases at V and 4 bases at J, leaving 6 bases unmatched. As DNA, the CDR3 is TGTGCCAGCAGTTACTCATGGGACAGCCTTAATCAGCCCCAGCATTTT. Residues: CASSYSWDSLNQPQHF.

In nucleotides, the CDR3 is TGTGCCAGCAGTTACCGGACAGGGGCCAATGAGCAGTTCTTC. Amino acids: CASSYRTGANEQFF. The chain joins TRBV27 to TRBJ2-1, with 9 nucleotides matching TRBD1. The length of the CDR3 is 14 residues. Germline V gene sequence: CDR1 MNHEY, CDR2 SMNVEV (reference sequence). The J segment lost 6 bases and the V segment lost 4 bases, leaving 4 bases of the junction unmatched.

This clone was counted only a few times. In DNA, the CDR3 is TGTGCCAGCAGCTTAGATCAGGGGGGAACCGCTAACACCGGGGAGCTGTTTTTT. Amino acids: CASSLDQGGTANTGELFF. The genes are TRBV11-3 and TRBJ2-2; D possibly corresponds to TRBD1 (7 bases). Looked up from germline, CDR1 is SGHNT and CDR2 is YENEEA. The length of the CDR3 is 18 residues. V lost 0 bases and J 2 bases, leaving 16 bases between the germline ends.

This clone appeared a single time. The rearrangement links TRBV2 to TRBJ2-5; 7 positions agree with TRBD2. Germline values: CDR1 SNHLY, CDR2 FYNNEI. Trimming removed 2 bases from V and 0 bases from J; junction bases left unmatched: 6. This CDR3 is 16 amino acids long. CDR3 DNA: TGTGCCAGCAGTGAAATCCCAGCGGGGTACCAAGAGACCCAGTACTTC. As protein: CASSEIPAGYQETQYF.

The CDR3 region is CASSFPYEETQYF. DNA for the CDR3: TGTGCCAGCAGCTTCCCGTATGAAGAGACCCAGTACTTC. This rearrangement joins TRBV7-2 to TRBJ2-5; D call uncertain. The V end was cut by 3 bases, the J end by 3 bases, with 8 bases between. The CDR3 has 13 residues. Germline assignment: CDR1 SGHTA and CDR2 FQGNSA. The full variable domain, its missing parts supplied by reference TRBV7-2 and TRBJ2-5, is GAGVSQSPSNKVTEKGKDVELRCDPISGHTALYWYRQSLGQGLEFLIYFQGNSAPDKSGLPSDRFSAERTGGSVSTLTIQRTQQEDSAVYLCASSFPYEETQYFGPGTRLLVL.

In DNA, the CDR3 is TGTGCCAGCATAGGGGGATACGAGCAGTACTTC. Translation: CASIGGYEQYF. The rearrangement links TRBV7-9 to TRBJ2-7; D may be TRBD1 (6 bases). Between the trimmed V and J ends, which lost 7 bases and 4 bases, there was a span of 8 bases. CDR1 SEHNR and CDR2 FQNEAQ come from the germline V gene (reference sequence). The CDR3 loop spans 11 amino acids. The full variable domain, its missing parts supplied by reference TRBV7-9 and TRBJ2-7, is DTGVSQNPRHKITKRGQNVTFRCDPISEHNRLYWYRQTLGQGPEFLTYFQNEAQLEKSRLLSDRFSAERPKGSFSTLEIQRTEQGDSAMYLCASIGGYEQYFGPGTRLTVT.

The chain recombines TRBV19 with TRBJ2-7, with D perhaps matching TRBD1 (6 bases). Germline assignment: CDR1 LNHDA and CDR2 SQIVND (reference sequence). The CDR3 length is 14 residues. V was pared by 4 bases and J by 0 bases, with 10 bases between. The CDR3 is CASSRDTRSYEQYF. The DNA for the CDR3 is TGTGCCAGTAGTAGGGACACGCGCTCCTACGAGCAGTACTTC.

V gene TRBV23-1 combines with J gene TRBJ1-5; possible D gene TRBD1, 6 bases. TRBV23-1 is identified as an open reading frame with a role that is uncertain. The CDR3 contains 17 residues. Between the trimmed V and J ends, which lost 0 bases and 2 bases, there was a span of 14 bases. The CDR3 region has the DNA TGCGCCAGCAGTCAATCACGGCAGGGGCAGGGCAATCAGCCCCAGCATTTT. Its translation: CASSQSRQGQGNQPQHF.

This chain joins TRBV4-1 and TRBJ2-1, with 8 bases matching TRBD2. The CDR3 contains 15 residues. Looked up from germline, CDR1 is MGHRA and CDR2 is YSYEKL. The V segment lost 6 bases and the J segment 5 bases; nucleotides outside the gene matches: 9. CDR3 DNA: TGCGCCAGCAGGCCGGGCCTAGCGGGCGACAATGAGCAGTTCTTC. This encodes CASRPGLAGDNEQFF.

The CDR3 is CASSYSAGSYTEAFF. The CDR3 DNA is TGTGCCAGCAGTTATTCAGCAGGATCGTACACTGAAGCTTTCTTT. The V gene is TRBV6-5, the J gene TRBJ1-1; unclear D gene. The CDR3 is 15 amino acids. Germline V gene data show CDR1 as MNHEY and CDR2 as SVGAGI. Trimming took off 3 bases at V and 3 bases at J, with 14 bases between the two ends.

This chain links TRBV4-3 with TRBJ1-1; TRBD1 agrees at 7 bases. The germline V gene has CDR1 LGHNA and CDR2 YSLEER. This CDR3 contains 17 residues. V lost 0 bases, J lost 4 bases, and 11 bases stayed unmatched. DNA of the CDR3: TGCGCCAGCAGCCAAGAAACAGGGGTAATGGGGACCACTGAAGCTTTCTTT. Its protein product is CASSQETGVMGTTEAFF.

The rearrangement joins TRBV7-2 to TRBJ2-1; 7 positions agree with TRBD2. Germline V gene data show CDR1 as SGHTA and CDR2 as FQGNSA. CDR3 length: 14 amino acids. Trimming took 5 bases from V and 3 from J; bases not matched to a gene: 4. CDR3 sequence: CASSVRDYYNEQFF. The CDR3 nucleotides read TGTGCCAGCAGCGTCCGGGACTACTACAATGAGCAGTTCTTC.

The chain carries TRBV6-5 and TRBJ1-2, with 10 bases lining up with TRBD1. The CDR3 runs 13 residues. The germline V gene has CDR1 MNHEY and CDR2 SVGAGI. J was trimmed by 7 bases and V by 5 bases; bases with no gene match: 4. CDR3 nucleotide sequence: TGTGCCAGCAGTCTGACAGGGGGCTTTGGCTACACCTTC. The encoded protein is CASSLTGGFGYTF.

This chain's CDR3 is CSVEDREADTF. For the CDR3, the DNA is TGCAGCGTTGAAGATCGAGAGGCTGACACCTTC. The chain is built from TRBV29-1 and TRBJ1-2, with unresolved D. The CDR3 covers 11 residues. Germline V gene lookup returns CDR1 SQVTM and CDR2 ANQGSEA. The ends were cut back, 0 bases at V and 12 bases at J, with 11 bases in the middle.

The gene calls are TRBV7-3 and TRBJ2-1, with D maybe TRBD1 (5 bases). Germline assignment: CDR1 SGHTA and CDR2 FQGTGA. CDR3 length equals 15 residues. Deletions cut 5 bases from V and 0 bases from J, with 11 bases between. CDR3 sequence reads: CASSATGISYNEQFF. The CDR3 bases are TGTGCCAGCAGCGCTACAGGAATCTCCTACAATGAGCAGTTCTTC.